Each of the 6 T cell receptor beta chains below was sequenced from the same sample in a study of T cell responses to AZD1222 COVID-19 vaccine. The table came from immunoSEQ multiplex PCR; TCRdb's copy has only in-frame clones and leaves some out. The sample has approximately 160,000 clones, about 92% seen once. The source was peripheral blood, collected on day 0 of AZD1222 vaccination. The receptors stem from an adult in good health.

The rearrangement uses TRBV7-8 and TRBJ1-1, with 7 bases that match TRBD1. V lost 4 bases and J lost 2; bases outside the gene matches: 10. Looked up from germline, CDR1 is SGHVS and CDR2 is FQNEAQ. CDR3 length equals 16 residues. CDR3 nucleotides: TGTGCCAGCAGCTCACTCTTTTGGACAGGTAACACTGAAGCTTTCTTT. Encoded protein: CASSSLFWTGNTEAFF.

V is TRBV5-1 and J is TRBJ1-1; tentatively, D is TRBD1 (5 bases). This CDR3 has 15 amino acids. Germline CDR1 and CDR2: SGHRS and YFSETQ. V lost 4 bases and J 5 bases, leaving 18 bases between the germline ends. The CDR3 DNA follows: TGCGCCAGCAGCCCAATGATCGGGGGAGGAACTGAAGCTTTCTTT. Protein product: CASSPMIGGGTEAFF.

The CDR3 nucleotides read TGTGCCAGCAGCTTGGATCTTATGAACACTGAAGCTTTCTTT. Protein sequence: CASSLDLMNTEAFF. The gene calls are TRBV5-4 and TRBJ1-1; D gene unclear. This CDR3 is built from 14 residues. The V gene lost 0 bases and the J gene lost 0 bases, with 6 bases spanning the gap. Germline V lookup: CDR1 SGHNT, CDR2 YYREEE (reference sequence).

This chain links TRBV6-5 with TRBJ1-1; 9 bases map to TRBD1. This CDR3 spans 12 amino acids. Unmatched junction bases numbered 5, after V lost 4 bases and J lost 11 bases. Germline CDR1 and CDR2: MNHEY and SVGAGI. The CDR3 protein is CASSWDRVEAFF. CDR3 in DNA: TGTGCCAGCAGTTGGGACAGGGTCGAGGCTTTCTTT.

This chain uses TRBV7-2 with TRBJ1-2; no firm D call. V was trimmed by 0 bases and J by 7 bases, leaving 12 bases between them. The CDR3 is 14 amino acids. CDR1 is SGHTA and CDR2 is FQGNSA in the germline V gene. The chain's CDR3 is CASSLASVTVGYTF. The CDR3, as DNA: TGTGCCAGCAGCTTAGCCTCGGTAACGGTTGGCTACACCTTC.

The V and J genes are TRBV7-2 and TRBJ1-5; D might be TRBD1 (5 bases). The germline CDR1 and CDR2 sequences are SGHTA and FQGNSA. The CDR3 sequence is 14 residues long. V was clipped by 0 bases and J by 6 bases, with 9 bases between them. CDR3 protein: CASSLAGDGQPQHF. The CDR3 DNA follows: TGTGCCAGCAGCTTAGCAGGGGATGGTCAGCCCCAGCATTTT.